This is a list of T cell receptor beta chains from one sample in a study of T cells expressing NK-cell markers. TCRdb re-analyzed the 5' RACE reads; it lists each CDR3 protein once, without DNA. This sample contains about 430,000 distinct CDR3 sequences. What was sequenced was blood T cells: a sorted CD56 or NKG2C T cell subset, CD4+ or CD8+ T cells, or bulk PBMC T cells (not recorded which). The receptors stem from a woman in her forties or fifties in good health. Both conserved end residues are part of each CDR3.

J: TRBJ2-3
V: TRBV28
length: 14
CDR3: CASTGGPGTDTQYF

J: TRBJ2-2
V: TRBV5-6
length: 15
CDR3: CASDSGQSNTGELFF

J: TRBJ2-1
V: TRBV7-2
length: 17
CDR3: CASSSPSTGFRYNEQFF

J: TRBJ2-5
V: TRBV4-2
length: 16
CDR3: CASSHGGQGPLETQYF

J: TRBJ2-5
V: TRBV20-1
length: 16
CDR3: CSADIGTPAGAETQYF

J: TRBJ2-3
V: TRBV20-1
length: 15
CDR3: CSARVARESADTQYF

J: TRBJ2-7
V: TRBV21-1
length: 15
CDR3: CASSFTTYQAYEQYF

J: TRBJ2-5
V: TRBV7-6
length: 16
CDR3: CASSAGTSSLRETQYF

J: TRBJ2-5
V: TRBV7-9
length: 15
CDR3: CASSLKQGTQETQYF

J: TRBJ2-4
V: TRBV12-3/TRBV12-4
length: 13
CDR3: CASKVAGANIQYF

J: TRBJ2-3
V: TRBV29-1
length: 11
CDR3: CSVEYGTGEYF

J: TRBJ2-5
V: TRBV11-3
length: 15
CDR3: CASSPRRVGQETQYF

J: TRBJ2-5
V: TRBV7-8
length: 15
CDR3: CASSLADRVVETQYF

J: TRBJ1-2
V: TRBV2
length: 14
CDR3: CASSEIPLYYGYTF

J: TRBJ2-3
V: TRBV12-3/TRBV12-4
length: 14
CDR3: CASRISGSTDTQYF

J: TRBJ2-3
V: TRBV12-3/TRBV12-4
length: 13
CDR3: CASRARNTDTQYF

J: TRBJ2-2
V: TRBV3-1
length: 17
CDR3: CASSQGVQGQFSGELFF

J: TRBJ2-7
V: TRBV7-9
length: 14
CDR3: CASSRDARLYEQYF

J: TRBJ2-3
V: TRBV5-1
length: 12
CDR3: CASKMSTDTQYF

J: TRBJ1-4
V: TRBV7-6
length: 13
CDR3: CASSLVEGGKLFF

J: TRBJ2-2
V: TRBV5-6
length: 14
CDR3: CASSNGQGEGELFF

J: TRBJ1-3
V: TRBV7-4
length: 13
CDR3: CASSRDPQKTIYF

J: TRBJ2-3
V: TRBV12-3/TRBV12-4
length: 14
CDR3: CASGRGGLTDTQYF

J: TRBJ2-7
V: TRBV5-1
length: 15
CDR3: CASSSGLAETYEQYF

J: TRBJ2-5
V: TRBV10-3
length: 13
CDR3: CAISEPVQETQYF

J: TRBJ1-1
V: TRBV7-9
length: 15
CDR3: CASRPFVGMNTEAFF

J: TRBJ2-5
V: TRBV11-2
length: 16
CDR3: CASSVTSGREVETQYF

J: TRBJ2-2
V: TRBV27
length: 15
CDR3: CASTRDYLNTGELFF

J: TRBJ1-2
V: TRBV29-1
length: 12
CDR3: CSVESRLYGYTF

J: TRBJ2-3
V: TRBV12-3/TRBV12-4
length: 15
CDR3: CASRPPGRGTDTQYF

J: TRBJ2-5
V: TRBV6-6
length: 13
CDR3: CASSYREVETQYF

J: TRBJ2-5
V: TRBV29-1
length: 12
CDR3: CSSDGFQETQYF

J: TRBJ1-2
V: TRBV12-3/TRBV12-4
length: 12
CDR3: CATQGRNYGYTF

J: TRBJ2-3
V: TRBV11-2
length: 16
CDR3: CASSQTSGAGRDTQYF

J: TRBJ2-4
V: TRBV4-1
length: 15
CDR3: CASSHLTGSKNIQYF

J: TRBJ1-1
V: TRBV7-7
length: 17
CDR3: CASSLGPGANVNTEAFF

J: TRBJ2-5
V: TRBV20-1
length: 15
CDR3: CSARDPQTSAETQYF

J: TRBJ2-2
V: TRBV2
length: 17
CDR3: CASRGTSGSWVTGELFF

J: TRBJ2-5
V: TRBV5-1
length: 15
CDR3: CASSVVSGRQETQYF

J: TRBJ1-1
V: TRBV5-1
length: 14
CDR3: CASSLNRGGTEAFF

J: TRBJ1-5
V: TRBV7-4
length: 18
CDR3: CASSFFVGQGECNQPQHF

J: TRBJ1-4
V: TRBV7-2
length: 15
CDR3: CASSHGFDRNEKLFF

J: TRBJ2-7
V: TRBV19
length: 12
CDR3: CASSTLAGEQYF

J: TRBJ2-1
V: TRBV6-5
length: 14
CDR3: CASSYSRVYNEQFF

J: TRBJ1-1
V: TRBV20-1
length: 13
CDR3: CSARDTSDAEAFF

J: TRBJ1-1
V: TRBV3-1
length: 12
CDR3: CASSSSRPEAFF

J: TRBJ2-7
V: TRBV6-5
length: 12
CDR3: CATRRDAYEQYF

J: TRBJ2-1
V: TRBV5-1
length: 14
CDR3: CASSLPSGDNEQFF

J: TRBJ2-1
V: TRBV7-2
length: 16
CDR3: CASSLPRTSGSREQFF

J: TRBJ2-1
V: TRBV24-1
length: 13
CDR3: CATSERGTSEQFF

J: TRBJ2-3
V: TRBV9
length: 13
CDR3: CASSVEGRDTQYF